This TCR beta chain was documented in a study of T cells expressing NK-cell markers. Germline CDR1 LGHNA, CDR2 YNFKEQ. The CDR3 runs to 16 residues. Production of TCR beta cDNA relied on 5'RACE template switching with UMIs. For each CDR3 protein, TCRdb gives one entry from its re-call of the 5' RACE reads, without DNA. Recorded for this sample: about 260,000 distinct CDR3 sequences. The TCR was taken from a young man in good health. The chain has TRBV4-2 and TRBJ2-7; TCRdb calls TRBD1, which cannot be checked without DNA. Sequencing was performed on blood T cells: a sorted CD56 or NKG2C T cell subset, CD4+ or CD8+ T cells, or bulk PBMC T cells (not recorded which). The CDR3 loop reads CASSQVQGDQYYEQYF.